These 29 T cell receptor beta chains share one sample of origin, sequenced in a study of tumor-infiltrating lymphocytes in primary liver carcinoma. From 500 ng of total RNA, TCR beta-specific cDNA was reverse-transcribed using a constant-region primer. Researchers made the TCR beta libraries by running three nested multiplex PCR rounds with slightly modified ARM-PCR. TRBV1-TRBV30 forward primers and a C-beta reverse primer were used in the first two PCR rounds, which each ran for approximately 10 cycles. TCRdb re-called the multiplex PCR reads with MiXCR, one entry per CDR3 protein. The profile shows about 320,000 distinct CDR3 sequences, about three fifths of them singletons. In addition to blood RNA drawn from unsorted whole blood, germline DNA was extracted. The material sequenced was peripheral blood. The receptors stem from a woman aged 30 to 39 with primary liver carcinoma and hepatitis B virus infection.

Note on this clonotype: A much larger clone is a single base away; this may be a read error. The chain is built from TRBV12-3 or TRBV12-4 and TRBJ2-3, with 7 bases that match TRBD2. The CDR3 covers 12 residues. The CDR3 here is CASRRLADAQYF. The DNA for the CDR3 is TGTGCCAGCAGGAGACTAGCAGATGCGCAGTATTTT.

This clonotype has at least ten counts. The chain couples TRBV29-1 to TRBJ2-1; no firm D call. The CDR3 has 14 amino acids. The V end was cut by 3 bases, the J end by 8 bases, with 17 bases between. Germline CDR1 SQVTM, CDR2 ANQGSEA. This CDR3 is CSVDWNIDGDEQFF. CDR3 sequence (DNA): TGCAGCGTTGATTGGAACATAGATGGGGATGAGCAGTTCTTC.

Only a few counts were recorded for this clonotype. The J gene is TRBJ1-5, the V gene TRBV28; no clear D gene. Germline lookup yields CDR1 MDHEN and CDR2 SYDVKM. Trimming took off 6 bases at V and 6 bases at J, with 21 bases between the two ends. The CDR3 consists of 16 residues. CDR3 sequence (DNA): TGTGCCAGCAGCTCCAGGAGTGGGTCCTTGGGTCAGCCCCAGCATTTT. Amino acids: CASSSRSGSLGQPQHF.

This clonotype was counted between two and nine times. This may be a read error, as it is one base from a much larger clone. The chain joins TRBV6-1 to TRBJ2-7; 7 positions match TRBD1. The J call may be wrong; the DNA end is better matched by TRBJ2-1. The CDR3 totals 15 residues. CDR1 MNHNS and CDR2 SASEGT come from the germline V gene. The CDR3 protein is CASSLRDSSSYEQFF. The CDR3, as DNA: TGTGCCAGCAGTCTCCGGGACAGTTCTTCCTACGAGCAGTTCTTC.

As concerns this clonotype: This could be a read error, since a much larger clone is one nucleotide away. The chain combines TRBV6-2 or TRBV6-3 with TRBJ2-3; 8 bases match TRBD2. CDR3 size: 13 residues. Germline loops: CDR1 MNHEY, CDR2 SVGEGT. The CDR3 spells CVSKLAATDTQYF. The CDR3 DNA reads TGTGTCAGCAAACTAGCGGCCACAGATACGCAGTATTTT.

For this clonotype: A much larger clone lies one base from this, so it may be a read error. The gene calls are TRBV6-2 or TRBV6-3 and TRBJ2-2; D ambiguous. The V and J ends lost 2 bases and 6 bases respectively, with 4 bases between them. The CDR3 loop spans 12 amino acids. Germline assignment: CDR1 MNHEY and CDR2 SVGEGT. In DNA form, the CDR3 reads TGTGCCAGCAGTTACCCCGCCGGGGAGCTGTTTTTT. Protein sequence: CASSYPAGELFF.

About this clonotype: The conserved phenylalanine or tryptophan normally closing the CDR3 is absent here, so this likely arose from a read error. The chain couples TRBV10-3 to TRBJ1-2, with D uncertain. Germline V gene lookup returns CDR1 ENHRY and CDR2 SYGVKD. This CDR3 is 14 amino acids long. Trimming left V 1 base short and J 2 bases short, with 8 bases between. This CDR3 is CAISEWKSNYGYTL. The CDR3 coding sequence is TGTGCCATCAGTGAGTGGAAGTCAAACTATGGCTACACCCTC.

This clonotype was recorded a few times. The chain joins TRBV6-6 to TRBJ2-1, with 12 bases identical to TRBD2. The length of the CDR3 is 15 residues. Germline CDR1 reads MNHNY; CDR2 reads SVGAGI (reference sequence). V lost 2 bases, J lost 5 bases, and 1 base stayed unmatched. CDR3 residues: CASSYRTSGDNEQFF. The CDR3 DNA sequence: TGTGCCAGCAGTTACAGGACTAGCGGGGACAATGAGCAGTTCTTC.

About this clonotype: The CDR3 end shows no conserved phenylalanine or tryptophan, and so a read error is likely. The rearrangement links TRBV6-1 to TRBJ2-7, with D perhaps matching TRBD1 (5 bases). The CDR3 runs 14 residues. V was trimmed by 7 bases and J by 1 base, leaving 14 bases between them. Germline assignment: CDR1 MNHNS and CDR2 SASEGT. The CDR3 spells CASNDSPQSYEQYL. The CDR3 DNA sequence: TGTGCCAGCAATGACAGTCCTCAGTCCTACGAGCAGTACCTC.

There are a few counts of this clonotype. The chain combines TRBV12-3 or TRBV12-4 with TRBJ1-2; the D gene is possibly TRBD1 (6 bases). V was trimmed by 7 bases and J by 4 bases, leaving 10 bases between them. This CDR3 contains 12 residues. The DNA for the CDR3 is TGTGCCAGCAAAGACAGGATCTATGGCTACACCTTC. Translated, it gives CASKDRIYGYTF.

The rearrangement joins TRBV2 to TRBJ2-5; TRBD1 matches at 7 bases. Looked up from germline, CDR1 is SNHLY and CDR2 is FYNNEI. Losses at the gene ends were 2 bases for V and 5 bases for J; bases not matched to a gene: 5. This CDR3 has 14 residues. CDR3 amino acids: CASSELGGHETQYF. CDR3 nucleotide sequence: TGTGCCAGCAGTGAACTAGGGGGCCATGAGACCCAGTACTTC.

The gene calls are TRBV5-6 and TRBJ2-1; weak D call: TRBD1 (6 bases). CDR3 size: 15 residues. Trimming took 3 bases from V and 6 from J, leaving 16 bases between them. Germline loops: CDR1 SGHDT, CDR2 YYEEEE. The CDR3 region has the DNA TGTGCCAGCAGCTCCATCGGACAGCTAGTCAATGAGCAGTTCTTC. Encoded protein: CASSSIGQLVNEQFF.

Only a few counts were recorded for this clonotype. The chain recombines TRBV28 with TRBJ2-2; 7 bases are a match to TRBD2. The CDR3 is 17 residues long. Germline values: CDR1 MDHEN, CDR2 SYDVKM. V lost 6 bases, J lost 5 bases, and 15 bases stayed unmatched. CDR3 nucleotide sequence: TGTGCCAGCAGATCCACCCCGGGAGGATGGGGAACCGGGGAGCTGTTTTTT. Protein: CASRSTPGGWGTGELFF.

For this clonotype: Since the CDR3 does not end with the conserved phenylalanine or tryptophan, this likely comes from a read error. No DNA is shown, since the ends of the CDR3 on it are uncertain; the CDR3 is the one TCRdb lists. The rearrangement links TRBV11-2 to TRBJ2-1; TRBD2 was called by the table and not checked on the DNA. The germline CDR1 and CDR2 sequences are SGHAT and FQNNGV. The CDR3 length is 16 residues, termini included. CDR3 protein: CASHLTGNGRVREQFL.

This clonotype was found many times. V gene TRBV29-1 combines with J gene TRBJ2-1; TRBD2 matches at 7 bases. The J segment lost 2 bases and the V segment lost 6 bases, leaving 10 bases of the junction unmatched. The germline V gene encodes CDR1 SQVTM and CDR2 ANQGSEA. CDR3 length equals 15 residues. The CDR3 DNA is TGCAGCGTCGCCTACGGTCTAGCGGCCTACAATGAGCAGTTCTTC. Amino acid sequence: CSVAYGLAAYNEQFF.

For this clonotype: This could be a read error, since a much larger clone is one nucleotide away. The gene calls are TRBV6-6 and TRBJ2-2; tentative D call: TRBD2 (6 bases). Germline CDR1 MNHNY, CDR2 SVGAGI (reference sequence). This CDR3 has 14 amino acids. This chain's CDR3 is CASSPGLNTGEPFF. DNA for the CDR3: TGTGCCAGCAGTCCGGGACTTAACACCGGGGAGCCGTTTTTT.

The chain links TRBV4-3 to TRBJ2-7; D possibly corresponds to TRBD1 (6 bases). Germline-derived CDR1 and CDR2 are LGHNA and YSLEER. V dropped 3 bases and J dropped 10 bases, with 19 bases sitting between them. The CDR3 has 14 amino acids. CDR3 sequence (DNA): TGCGCCAGCAGCCATCTCAGGGGTGAGGACGGACAGTACTTC. It encodes CASSHLRGEDGQYF.

This clonotype has a single count. The junction and the germline gene differ at one end; a read error may be behind it. The chain combines TRBV4-1 with TRBJ2-2; no definite D call. CDR3 length: 16 residues. Germline V gives CDR1 MGHRA, CDR2 YSYEKL. The CDR3 DNA follows: TGCGTCAGCAGCCAAGATGGCGGCAGGAACACCGGGGAGCTGTTTTTT. Residues: CVSSQDGGRNTGELFF.

Notes on this clonotype: With a much larger clone just one base away, this may be a read error. V usage is TRBV12-3 or TRBV12-4 and J usage is TRBJ1-1, with 10 bases matching TRBD1. This CDR3 is built from 15 residues. Here the CDR3 reads CASRETGGKNTEASF. In nucleotides, the CDR3 is TGTGCCAGCAGGGAGACAGGGGGCAAGAACACTGAAGCTTCCTTT.

This clonotype is a singleton in its sample. A single base separates this from a much larger clone, so it may be a read error. No conserved phenylalanine or tryptophan ends this CDR3, so it is likely a read error. The CDR3 loop is CSVEGPSTDTQYL. The CDR3 nucleotides are TGCAGCGTTGAAGGGCCTAGCACAGATACGCAGTATTTG. The V gene is TRBV29-1, the J gene TRBJ2-3; D gene uncertain. The CDR3 covers 13 residues. V was pared by 1 base and J by 0 bases, with 5 bases between. The germline V gene has CDR1 SQVTM and CDR2 ANQGSEA.

The chain links TRBV7-9 to TRBJ2-5; 8 bases map to TRBD2. The V segment lost 6 bases and the J segment 7 bases; nucleotides outside the gene matches: 4. This CDR3 spans 12 amino acids. Germline-derived CDR1 and CDR2 are SEHNR and FQNEAQ (reference sequence). CDR3 sequence: CASRSGSGTQYF. CDR3 nucleotides: TGTGCCAGCAGAAGCGGGAGCGGGACCCAGTACTTC.

This clonotype was seen at least ten times. The chain has TRBV29-1 and TRBJ2-1; D may correspond to TRBD1 or TRBD2 (6 bases each). Per the germline V gene, CDR1 is SQVTM and CDR2 is ANQGSEA. V was cut by 4 bases and J by 5 bases, with 21 bases left in between. The CDR3 runs 16 residues. CDR3 residues: CSVVSRGRNVNNEQFF. The CDR3 DNA follows: TGCAGCGTTGTTTCTCGGGGGCGTAACGTTAACAATGAGCAGTTCTTC.

Details on this clonotype: A read error may be the cause here, since a much bigger clone is one base away. The chain recombines TRBV6-5 with TRBJ1-1, with no clear D. Germline CDR1 reads MNHEY; CDR2 reads SVGAGI. The CDR3 spans 15 residues. The CDR3 coding sequence is TGTGCCAGCAGTTACGGACTGAGGTCGAACACTGATGCTTTCTTT. Translated, it gives CASSYGLRSNTDAFF.

A word on this clonotype: Just one base apart from a much larger clone, this may be a read error. It is unclear where the CDR3 begins or ends on the DNA, so no DNA is shown, and the CDR3 is as TCRdb lists it. The V gene is TRBV29-1, the J gene TRBJ2-3. The CDR3 spans 12 amino acids, including both terminal residues. Germline CDR1 is SQVTM and CDR2 is ANQGSEA. The CDR3 reads CSVGIGADTLYF.

The V gene is TRBV18, the J gene TRBJ2-4; no clear D. The V and J ends lost 2 bases and 5 bases respectively, with 7 bases between them. The length of the CDR3 is 13 residues. From germline, CDR1 is KGHSH and CDR2 LQKENI. CDR3 residues: CASSPTSQNIQYF. CDR3 coding DNA: TGTGCCAGCTCACCAACCTCCCAAAACATTCAGTACTTC.

This clonotype was counted a few times. This chain connects TRBV11-2 to TRBJ1-1; D unclear. The germline CDR1 and CDR2 sequences are SGHAT and FQNNGV. The CDR3 extends over 12 amino acids. Trimming stripped 5 bases from V and 0 bases from J, with 4 bases between. The CDR3 loop reads CASSRMNTEAFF. The DNA of the CDR3 is TGTGCCAGCAGCAGAATGAACACTGAAGCTTTCTTT.

This clonotype turned up a few times. V is TRBV4-1 and J is TRBJ2-3; no reliable D call. Trimming took 5 bases from V and 5 from J, leaving 17 bases between them. This CDR3 comprises 15 residues. The germline CDR1 and CDR2 sequences are MGHRA and YSYEKL. The CDR3: CASSTRPRIGDTQYF. CDR3 bases: TGCGCCAGCAGCACCCGCCCCAGGATCGGAGATACGCAGTATTTT.

About this clonotype itself: This may be a read error: a much more frequent sequence differs by one nucleotide. The rearrangement links TRBV12-3 or TRBV12-4 to TRBJ2-3; 7 nucleotides line up with TRBD2. This CDR3 comprises 16 residues. The ends lost 4 bases at V and 2 bases at J; junction bases unmatched: 9. The CDR3 sequence is CASSSSRREFTDTQYF. The CDR3 coding sequence is TGTGCCAGCAGTTCTTCTCGGCGGGAGTTCACAGATACGCAGTATTTT.

As concerns this clonotype: Here the CDR3 omits its conserved ending phenylalanine or tryptophan, so a read error is the likely source. V and J are TRBV12-3 or TRBV12-4 and TRBJ2-5; D may be TRBD2 (6 bases). This CDR3 comprises 15 residues. CDR3 sequence: CASSAVPSVQETQYI. In DNA form, the CDR3 reads TGTGCAAGCAGTGCCGTTCCTAGCGTCCAAGAGACCCAGTACATC.